This TCR beta chain was captured in a study of blood T cell repertoires in COVID-19 (TCRdb year 2020). With respect to the entire study: Samples from collaborators originated in the United States, Italy and Spain and spanned both the acute and convalescent phases of COVID-19. Subjects who had been exposed to COVID-19, were actively infected with it, or had recovered from it provided the deeply sampled blood TCRbeta repertoires that made up the dataset. The repertoires were released in a freely available public database meant as a resource for research on the immune response to SARS-CoV-2. Where HLA class I and class II types were available, the types were taken from metadata supplied by the sample provider, not from assay-based typing. A de-identified subject ID, COVID-19 status, age in years and sex were almost always included in the sample metadata. Samples came from the ongoing ImmuneRACE study (first 160 participants) plus 1,254 subjects from 6 global collaborators. The material from the prospective study consisted of cDNA or gDNA derived from T cells, B-cell-depleted T cells, or PBMCs. Study-wide findings and limitations: How much clinical and demographic metadata was included differed by source and by participant, and the metadata was provided uncurated.

The germline V gene sets CDR1 to SQVTM and CDR2 to ANQGSEA. The junction shows trimming of 2 bases on V and 5 bases on J, plus 13 bases between the germline ends. Including the terminal cysteine and phenylalanine, the CDR3 comprises 14 residues. Of the read, only the CDR3 DNA is kept; its 42 bases are in frame from base 1. In Seattle, one collaborating source enrolled patients while the infection was active and tracked those patients longitudinally over the course of disease. Collaborating institutions collected whole blood in K2EDTA tubes following their own protocols. For TCRbeta analysis, collaborators shipped samples in one of three forms: frozen whole blood, isolated PBMCs, or DNA extracted from either of those sample types. TCRbeta CDR3 regions were amplified from genomic DNA by means of the immunoSEQ Assay, a bias-controlled multiplex PCR. In the original analysis: Within the assay, amplification of reference gene primers was used to estimate how many nucleated cells each sample contained. To quantify the absolute abundance of each unique TCRbeta CDR3 rearrangement, sequence reads were collapsed and filtered. For each sample, productive Simpson clonality was calculated as the square root of Simpson's diversity index across productive rearrangements. In its TCRdb copy, this immuneACCESS table keeps in-frame sequences only and misses some clones. Where compared with another copy, unresolved V genes explain less than half of these, and the others have no known cause. That table gives V, J and clone size, and the DNA gave D and trimming. Recorded for this sample are 130,000 to 150,000 clones; 70% to 90% of them occurred a single time. The top ten clonotypes cover 6.5% to 9.5% of the sample.

Concerning this clone: The antigen it binds to is not known. The sample holds no much larger clone one base away, and base qualities are not on file.

Material: peripheral blood. Rearrangement joined TRBV29-1 to TRBJ2-1; the D gene is possibly TRBD2, with 6 bases matching. The TCR originated in an older woman with COVID-19, enrolled during active disease. The CDR3 reads CSVELTGRNNEQFF. The DNA reads as follows: TGCAGCGTTGAATTGACCGGGAGAAACAATGAGCAGTTCTTC.